Following are 27 T cell receptor beta chains from one sample sequenced in a study of cytomegalovirus exposure and HLA in healthy donors. This table comes from immunoSEQ multiplex PCR, and its TCRdb copy is limited to in-frame clones, with some not included. This sample yields 71,000 or so clones, of which about 95% are seen a single time; over 0.8% belongs to the top ten. The source material was PBMCs. Every receptor here comes from a woman aged 18-29 years in good health and CMV-seronegative.

CDR3 region: CASMGLYNSPLHF. In nucleotides, the CDR3 is TGTGCCAGCATGGGCCTGTATAATTCACCCCTCCACTTT. The rearrangement joins TRBV2 to TRBJ1-6, with D unresolved. In germline, CDR1 is SNHLY, CDR2 FYNNEI. The CDR3 has 13 residues. The V gene lost 7 bases and the J gene lost 4 bases, with 8 bases spanning the gap.

This chain links TRBV6-6 with TRBJ1-5; D is ambiguous. There are 15 residues in the CDR3. Germline V CDR1 and CDR2: MNHNY, SVGAGI (reference sequence). Trimming shortened V by 2 bases and J by 0 bases, and 8 bases separated the two germline ends. The CDR3 DNA is TGTGCCAGCAGTTACGTGGCAGGTAGCAATCAGCCCCAGCATTTT. It specifies CASSYVAGSNQPQHF.

The chain uses TRBV4-3 and TRBJ2-3; 8 bases are shared with TRBD1. Germline lookup yields CDR1 LGHNA and CDR2 YSLEER. The CDR3 is made up of 13 amino acids. V shed 8 bases and J 4 bases; nucleotides not matched to a gene: 5. CDR3 loop: CASGDRTADTQYF. The CDR3 nucleotides read TGCGCCAGCGGGGACAGGACGGCAGATACGCAGTATTTT.

The chain carries TRBV9 and TRBJ1-2, with 7 nucleotides matching TRBD1. CDR1 SGDLS and CDR2 YYNGEE come from the germline V gene. The V and J ends lost 4 bases and 2 bases, in that order; junction bases with no gene match: 8. This CDR3 has 15 residues. In DNA form, the CDR3 reads TGTGCCAGCAGCCCCGGAGGGACAGTGAACTATGGCTACACCTTC. Translation: CASSPGGTVNYGYTF.

The chain couples TRBV6-5 to TRBJ1-2; D not certain. CDR3 length: 12 residues. V dropped 5 bases and J dropped 4 bases, with 8 bases sitting between them. In germline, CDR1 is MNHEY, CDR2 SVGAGI. CDR3 amino acids: CASSTETYGYTF. The DNA of the CDR3 is TGTGCCAGCAGTACAGAGACCTATGGCTACACCTTC.

This clone turned up a few times. The rearrangement links TRBV28 to TRBJ2-7; D possibly corresponds to TRBD2 (5 bases). The CDR3 has 15 residues. V gave up 5 bases and J gave up 0 bases, with 14 bases separating them. CDR1 is MDHEN and CDR2 is SYDVKM in the germline V gene. Written as DNA, the CDR3 is TGTGCCAGCAGTACTAGTAGCAGTAGCTCCTACGAGCAGTACTTC. Translation: CASSTSSSSSYEQYF. Using reference TRBV28 and TRBJ2-7 for the parts outside the CDR3, the full variable domain is DVKVTQSSRYLVKRTGEKVFLECVQDMDHENMFWYRQDPGLGLRLIYFSYDVKMKEKGDIPEGYSVSREKKERFSLILESASTNQTSMYLCASSTSSSSSYEQYFGPGTRLTVT.

The chain joins TRBV6-4 to TRBJ1-5; TRBD1 is a possible D gene (5 bases). Trimming removed 10 bases at V and 2 bases at J, with 12 bases between. The CDR3 contains 13 residues. The germline V gene encodes CDR1 MRHNA and CDR2 SNTAGT. The CDR3 nucleotides are TGTGCCAACCTTCCCAGGGGCAATCAGCCCCAGCATTTT. Translating gives CANLPRGNQPQHF.

The CDR3 nucleotides read TGTGCCAGCAGCCCGGACAGAAAAGAGACCCAGTACTTC. Protein product: CASSPDRKETQYF. The gene calls are TRBV7-9 and TRBJ2-5, with D possibly matching TRBD1 (6 bases). The CDR3 has 13 amino acids. The germline V gene has CDR1 SEHNR and CDR2 FQNEAQ (reference sequence). Trimming cost V 5 bases and J 3 bases, with 10 bases left between them.

Only one count was recorded for this clone. This chain connects TRBV7-3 to TRBJ2-3; D not resolved. Germline assignment: CDR1 SGHTA and CDR2 FQGTGA. The CDR3 totals 15 residues. Between the trimmed V and J ends, which lost 0 bases and 0 bases, there was a span of 7 bases. CDR3 DNA sequence: TGTGCCAGCAGCTTAACCGCAACTAGCACAGATACGCAGTATTTT. Translating it yields CASSLTATSTDTQYF.

The V call is TRBV9, the J call TRBJ2-1; TRBD2 aligns across 14 bases. The germline gives CDR1 SGDLS, CDR2 YYNGEE. J was trimmed by 8 bases and V by 3 bases; bases with no gene match: 10. This CDR3 comprises 17 residues. Here the CDR3 reads CASSGTGTSGSGYEQFF. The CDR3 DNA reads TGTGCCAGCAGCGGCACCGGGACTAGCGGGAGTGGGTATGAGCAGTTCTTC.

V usage is TRBV7-9 and J usage is TRBJ1-4; TRBD1 might be the D (5 bases). V shed 4 bases and J shed 4 bases, with 13 bases lying between them. The CDR3 spans 15 residues. Germline-derived CDR1 and CDR2 are SEHNR and FQNEAQ (reference sequence). The CDR3 DNA sequence: TGTGCCAGCAGCTCCACCGGGGGGAATAATGAAAAACTGTTTTTT. It yields the protein CASSSTGGNNEKLFF.

The rearrangement uses TRBV6-6 and TRBJ2-3, with D unresolved. CDR1 MNHNY and CDR2 SVGAGI come from the germline V gene (reference sequence). This CDR3 has 16 amino acids. V lost 2 bases, J lost 1 base, and 13 bases lay in between. The CDR3, as DNA: TGTGCCAGCAGTTACCTAAAGAGTCGCGGCACAGATACGCAGTATTTT. This encodes CASSYLKSRGTDTQYF.

V usage is TRBV19 and J usage is TRBJ1-5; 7 bases fit TRBD1. V shed 6 bases and J 6 bases; nucleotides not matched to a gene: 5. Germline CDR1 is LNHDA and CDR2 is SQIVND (reference sequence). This CDR3 has 13 amino acids. Here the CDR3 reads CASSPDRSQPQHF. CDR3 nucleotide sequence: TGTGCCAGTAGCCCGGACAGGTCTCAGCCCCAGCATTTT.

This chain connects TRBV6-1 to TRBJ2-2, with 13 positions matching TRBD2. The length of the CDR3 is 16 residues. Germline V gene data show CDR1 as MNHNS and CDR2 as SASEGT. With V trimmed by 4 bases and J by 2 bases, 1 base remained unmatched. In DNA, the CDR3 is TGTGCCAGCAGTGGACTAGCGGGGGGCAACACCGGGGAGCTGTTTTTT. Protein sequence: CASSGLAGGNTGELFF.

This chain joins TRBV29-1 and TRBJ2-7; D may be TRBD2 (5 bases). The V gene lost 4 bases and the J gene lost 3 bases, with 13 bases spanning the gap. This CDR3 spans 13 amino acids. Germline-derived CDR1 and CDR2 are SQVTM and ANQGSEA. The CDR3 region is CSVGGRDFYEQYF. The CDR3 DNA reads as TGCAGCGTTGGAGGGAGAGATTTCTACGAGCAGTACTTC.

This clone was recorded once. The rearrangement uses TRBV9 and TRBJ2-3; 10 positions match TRBD1. The CDR3 totals 16 residues. J lost 4 bases, V lost 4 bases, and 9 bases had no gene match. Germline values: CDR1 SGDLS, CDR2 YYNGEE. The CDR3 reads CASSPTGGGIADTQYF. DNA for the CDR3: TGTGCCAGCAGCCCGACAGGGGGCGGAATTGCAGATACGCAGTATTTT.

The V call is TRBV28, the J call TRBJ2-1; weak D call: TRBD2 (6 bases). V was trimmed by 7 bases and J by 0 bases, leaving 16 bases between them. The CDR3 loop spans 16 amino acids. Germline values: CDR1 MDHEN, CDR2 SYDVKM. The DNA for the CDR3 is TGTGCCAGCATCTCCCCTAGCGAAAACTCCTACAATGAGCAGTTCTTC. This sequence encodes CASISPSENSYNEQFF.

V usage is TRBV4-1 and J usage is TRBJ1-1; TRBD1 matches at 7 bases. Germline values: CDR1 MGHRA, CDR2 YSYEKL. The CDR3 loop spans 14 amino acids. The ends lost 3 bases at V and 4 bases at J; junction bases unmatched: 5. The CDR3 sequence is CASSHTGVGTEAFF. CDR3 coding DNA: TGCGCCAGCAGCCATACAGGGGTCGGCACTGAAGCTTTCTTT.

The chain employs TRBV28 and TRBJ1-5; D possibly corresponds to TRBD1 (5 bases). Germline V gene sequence: CDR1 MDHEN, CDR2 SYDVKM. The V end lost 6 bases, the J end lost 3 bases, and 15 bases lay between the germline ends. The CDR3 consists of 15 residues. The CDR3 bases are TGTGCCAGCAGCCCTACGGGGGAGCCCAATCAGCCCCAGCATTTT. As protein: CASSPTGEPNQPQHF.

The genes are TRBV6-5 and TRBJ2-1; 12 positions match TRBD1. The CDR3 length is 15 residues. Germline CDR1 reads MNHEY; CDR2 reads SVGAGI. The J segment lost 9 bases and the V segment lost 6 bases, leaving 9 bases of the junction unmatched. The CDR3 is CASSPGTGGSIEQFF. The CDR3 DNA reads as TGTGCCAGCAGCCCCGGGACAGGGGGCTCAATTGAGCAGTTCTTC.

J is TRBJ1-1 and V is TRBV9; D is ambiguous. This CDR3 region has 13 residues. Germline CDR1 is SGDLS and CDR2 is YYNGEE. Trimming removed 4 bases at V and 5 bases at J, with 12 bases between. This CDR3 is CASSPGGRTEAFF. CDR3 nucleotide sequence: TGTGCCAGCAGCCCCGGAGGGAGAACTGAAGCTTTCTTT.

V is TRBV2 and J is TRBJ2-2, with TRBD1 matching over 7 bases. Losses at the gene ends were 2 bases for V and 6 bases for J; bases not matched to a gene: 0. Germline loops: CDR1 SNHLY, CDR2 FYNNEI. The CDR3 spans 13 residues. The chain's CDR3 is CASSEQGAGELFF. The CDR3 nucleotides read TGTGCCAGCAGTGAACAGGGGGCCGGGGAGCTGTTTTTT.

V and J are TRBV7-9 and TRBJ1-5, with 9 bases lining up with TRBD1. The V gene end was trimmed by 3 bases and the J gene end by 0 bases; junction bases not matched to a gene: 3. This CDR3 has 16 residues. Germline V gene data show CDR1 as SEHNR and CDR2 as FQNEAQ (reference sequence). CDR3 DNA sequence: TGTGCCAGCAGCTTTACAGGGGGCTATAGCAATCAGCCCCAGCATTTT. It encodes CASSFTGGYSNQPQHF.

This chain connects TRBV7-6 to TRBJ2-3; 11 positions agree with TRBD2. This CDR3 has 16 residues. With 3 bases clipped from V and 5 bases from J, the junction kept 7 bases outside the gene matches. From germline, CDR1 is SGHVS and CDR2 FNYEAQ. CDR3 sequence reads: CASSLGSGGAGDTQYF. In DNA, the CDR3 is TGTGCCAGCAGCTTGGGTAGCGGGGGGGCAGGAGATACGCAGTATTTT.

This clone occurred once. The rearrangement links TRBV5-6 to TRBJ1-2, with a possible D match to TRBD1 (5 bases). CDR1 and CDR2 (germline): SGHDT, YYEEEE. The V gene lost 2 bases and the J gene lost 4 bases, with 9 bases spanning the gap. The CDR3 totals 13 residues. The CDR3 is CASSFSDSYGYTF. CDR3 DNA: TGTGCCAGCAGCTTTTCTGACAGCTATGGCTACACCTTC.

The chain combines TRBV7-9 with TRBJ2-1; TRBD2 is a possible D gene (5 bases). V was trimmed by 1 base and J by 7 bases, leaving 11 bases between them. The CDR3 is 14 amino acids. Germline CDR1 reads SEHNR; CDR2 reads FQNEAQ (reference sequence). This CDR3 reads CASSLGRPGNEQFF. The CDR3 bases are TGTGCCAGCAGCTTAGGGCGGCCGGGGAATGAGCAGTTCTTC.

V usage is TRBV29-1 and J usage is TRBJ1-1; D unresolved. CDR3 length: 12 amino acids. The V end lost 4 bases, the J end lost 0 bases, and 6 bases lay between the germline ends. The germline V gene encodes CDR1 SQVTM and CDR2 ANQGSEA. CDR3 coding DNA: TGCAGCGTTGGGGCTCTGAACACTGAAGCTTTCTTT. Its protein product is CSVGALNTEAFF.